Listed below are T cell receptor beta chains from one sample, sequenced in a study of tumor-infiltrating lymphocytes in primary liver carcinoma. TCRdb re-analysed the multiplex PCR reads in MiXCR, keeping a single row per CDR3 protein. The sample lists fewer than 250,000 distinct CDR3 sequences, about 82% occurring once. The sample was tumor tissue from primary liver carcinoma. Source of these receptors: a man in his forties or fifties with primary liver carcinoma and hepatitis B virus infection. CDR3s include the opening cysteine and the closing phenylalanine or tryptophan. D genes are given only for firm matches. Clone size is given for some rows only: seen once, a few or many times, or a class if the clone is expanded.

V: TRBV29-1
J: TRBJ2-7
size: few
D: NA
CDR3: CSAMTSGTGPPYEQYF
DNA: TGCAGCGCCATGACATCAGGGACCGGCCCTCCCTACGAGCAGTACTTC

V: TRBV29-1
J: TRBJ1-1
size: NA
D: TRBD1
CDR3: CSGGQDGYQNTEAFF
DNA: TGCAGCGGTGGACAGGATGGCTATCAGAACACTGAAGCTTTCTTT

V: TRBV6-2/TRBV6-3
J: TRBJ1-2
size: NA
D: NA
CDR3: CASSYPGVGSVGGYTF
DNA: TGTGCTAGCAGTTATCCCGGAGTGGGCTCCGTAGGTGGCTACACCTTC

V: TRBV6-5
J: TRBJ2-3
size: NA
D: NA
CDR3: CASGLTGETYTQYF
DNA: TGTGCCAGCGGACTAACGGGAGAGACATATACGCAGTATTTT

V: TRBV6-1
J: TRBJ2-7
size: NA
D: NA
CDR3: CASLRTGLRCEQYF
DNA: TGTGCCAGCCTCAGGACGGGGTTAAGATGCGAGCAGTACTTC

V: TRBV4-3
J: TRBJ1-1
size: once
D: NA
CDR3: CASSRYMNTEAIF
DNA: TGCGCTAGCAGCCGATACATGAACACTGAAGCTATCTTT

V: TRBV10-3
J: TRBJ2-3
size: once
D: NA
CDR3: CAVSGTWGTATQYF
DNA: TGTGCCGTATCCGGGACATGGGGCACAGCTACGCAGTATTTT

V: TRBV6-6
J: TRBJ2-1
size: NA
D: NA
CDR3: CGSSSTVGNEQFF
DNA: TGTGGCAGCAGTTCCACAGTGGGGAATGAGCAGTTCTTC

V: TRBV6-2/TRBV6-3
J: TRBJ2-1
size: NA
D: TRBD2
CDR3: CASRPRTSARTDEQFF
DNA: TGTGCCAGCAGACCCAGGACTAGCGCGAGGACAGATGAGCAGTTCTTC

V: TRBV6-1
J: TRBJ2-5
size: NA
D: TRBD2
CDR3: CVSSYGLVQETQYF
DNA: TGTGTCAGTAGTTATGGACTAGTCCAAGAGACCCAGTACTTC

V: TRBV4-3
J: TRBJ2-7
size: NA
D: NA
CDR3: CASSLHLGNSDYEQYF
DNA: TGTGCCAGCAGCCTCCACCTTGGGAATTCGGACTACGAGCAGTACTTC

V: TRBV29-1
J: TRBJ2-1
size: once
D: TRBD2
CDR3: CSVGTRGSYNEQFF
DNA: TGCAGCGTTGGGACTAGAGGGAGCTACAATGAGCAGTTCTTT

V: TRBV4-2
J: TRBJ2-1
size: NA
D: NA
CDR3: CASSQLGEYNEQFF
DNA: TGTGCCAGCAGCCAACTAGGGGAATACAATGAGCAGTTCTTC

V: TRBV7-9
J: TRBJ2-7
size: NA
D: NA
CDR3: CASSFDGVACEQSF
DNA: TGTGCCAGCAGCTTCGACGGGGTCGCCTGCGAGCAGTCCTTC

V: TRBV7-9
J: TRBJ2-5
size: NA
D: NA
CDR3: CVNSLKETQYF
DNA: TGTGTCAATAGCCTGAAAGAGACCCAGTACTTC

V: TRBV5-6
J: TRBJ2-7
size: NA
D: NA
CDR3: CASILGAGSYEQYF
DNA: TGTGCTAGCATCTTGGGAGCAGGTTCCTACGAGCAGTACTTC

V: TRBV6-5
J: TRBJ1-2
size: NA
D: NA
CDR3: CVTLDLAAMHAF
DNA: TGTGTCACCCTAGACCTTGCCGCAATGCACGCCTTC

V: TRBV12-3/TRBV12-4
J: TRBJ2-3
size: NA
D: NA
CDR3: CASRVGTGSGTRYF
DNA: NA

V: TRBV6-1
J: TRBJ2-3
size: NA
D: TRBD2
CDR3: CTSSGLAGGPDTQYF
DNA: TGTACCAGCAGCGGCCTAGCGGGAGGTCCAGATACGCAGTATTTT

V: TRBV11-2
J: TRBJ1-4
size: NA
D: NA
CDR3: CASSKMGATNEKLFF
DNA: TGTGCCAGCAGCAAGATGGGGGCGACAAATGAAAAACTGTTTTTT

V: TRBV11-3
J: TRBJ2-2
size: NA
D: NA
CDR3: CASNLNANTGKLFF
DNA: TGTGCCAGCAACTTAAACGCGAACACCGGGAAGCTGTTCTTT

V: TRBV29-1
J: TRBJ2-2
size: NA
D: NA
CDR3: CSVSGPGNTGKLFF
DNA: TGCAGCGTTTCCGGGCCAGGGAACACTGGGAAGCTGTTTTTT

V: TRBV12-3/TRBV12-4
J: TRBJ1-1
size: NA
D: TRBD1
CDR3: CANGRSGGMNIEAFF
DNA: TGTGCCAACGGGAGGTCAGGGGGGATGAACATTGAAGCTTTCTTT

V: TRBV4-1
J: TRBJ1-2
size: once
D: NA
CDR3: CASSIAGQGNGGYTF
DNA: TGCGCCAGTAGCATCGCGGGCCAGGGGAACGGTGGCTACACGTTC

V: TRBV29-1
J: TRBJ2-4
size: once
D: NA
CDR3: CSVGRGNIQCF
DNA: NA

V: TRBV6-1
J: TRBJ1-4
size: NA
D: NA
CDR3: CATRNTRPRGEKLFF
DNA: TGTGCCACCAGGAATACCAGGCCCCGTGGGGAAAAACTGTTTTTT

V: TRBV12-3/TRBV12-4
J: TRBJ1-2
size: NA
D: NA
CDR3: CVSTSQGGGGYTF
DNA: TGTGTCAGTACCTCCCAGGGCGGCGGTGGCTACACCTTC

V: TRBV6-5
J: TRBJ2-1
size: NA
D: NA
CDR3: CASSPIIGGYNEQFF
DNA: TGTGCCAGCAGCCCGATTATCGGAGGTTACAATGAGCAGTTCTTC

V: TRBV11-3
J: TRBJ2-3
size: few
D: NA
CDR3: CAGSLVHRDTQYF
DNA: TGTGCCGGCAGCTTAGTCCACAGAGATACGCAGTATTTT

V: TRBV11-2
J: TRBJ1-1
size: NA
D: NA
CDR3: CASSLGGNTEASF
DNA: TGTGCCAGCAGTCTGGGAGGGAACACTGAAGCTTCCTTT

V: TRBV10-3
J: TRBJ1-1
size: once
D: NA
CDR3: CAISTPGLNTEAFF
DNA: TGTGCCATCAGTACACCAGGATTGAACACTGAAGCTTTCTTT

V: TRBV5-1
J: TRBJ2-3
size: many
D: NA
CDR3: CASSLEAGTQYF
DNA: TGCGCCAGCAGCTTGGAGGCGGGCACGCAGTATTTT

V: TRBV28
J: TRBJ1-6
size: NA
D: NA
CDR3: CASMGPLYNLPLHF
DNA: TGTGCCAGCATGGGGCCCCTCTATAATTTACCCCTCCACTTT

V: TRBV10-3
J: TRBJ2-2
size: NA
D: TRBD1
CDR3: CAMSESRTGGVGEELFF
DNA: TGTGCCATGAGTGAGTCGCGGACAGGGGGAGTAGGCGAGGAGCTGTTTTTT

V: TRBV7-9
J: TRBJ2-3
size: many
D: NA
CDR3: CASFGADTQYF
DNA: TGTGCCAGCTTCGGGGCAGATACGCAGTATTTT

V: TRBV5-1
J: TRBJ1-5
size: once
D: NA
CDR3: CANSFGGEGNQPQHF
DNA: TGCGCCAACAGTTTCGGGGGCGAAGGCAATCAGCCCCAGCATTTT

V: TRBV29-1
J: TRBJ2-3
size: NA
D: NA
CDR3: CSVSAAGASDTQYF
DNA: TGCAGCGTTTCCGCGGCAGGGGCGTCAGATACGCAATATTTT

V: TRBV5-6
J: TRBJ2-1
size: NA
D: TRBD2
CDR3: CASSRGLAEVLIYNEQFF
DNA: TGTGCCAGCAGCCGGGGACTAGCGGAAGTTTTGATCTACAATGAGCAGTTCTTC

V: TRBV6-5
J: TRBJ2-5
size: NA
D: NA
CDR3: CASKSLGGSGAQYF
DNA: TGTGCCAGCAAATCCCTAGGTGGCTCGGGGGCCCAGTACTTC

V: TRBV29-1
J: TRBJ2-1
size: NA
D: TRBD2
CDR3: CSVGLTGGFYNEHFF
DNA: TGCAGTGTTGGACTAACGGGAGGGTTCTACAATGAGCACTTCTTC

V: TRBV5-6
J: TRBJ2-5
size: NA
D: NA
CDR3: CTSSLEASQGTQYF
DNA: TGTACCAGCAGCTTGGAGGCTAGCCAAGGAACCCAGTACTTC

V: TRBV11-3
J: TRBJ2-1
size: NA
D: NA
CDR3: CASSIGTRGLYNGQFF
DNA: TGTGCCAGCAGCATCGGGACTCGCGGGCTATACAATGGGCAGTTCTTC

V: TRBV19
J: TRBJ2-3
size: NA
D: NA
CDR3: CTSSPRDRISTDTQYF
DNA: TGTACCAGTAGTCCCAGAGACAGGATCAGCACAGATACGCAGTATTTT

V: TRBV4-1
J: TRBJ2-7
size: NA
D: NA
CDR3: CANSQEAATGYNEQSF
DNA: TGCGCCAACAGCCAAGAAGCAGCGACCGGCTACAATGAGCAGTCCTTC

V: TRBV5-4
J: TRBJ2-7
size: NA
D: NA
CDR3: CASSIRDTYEEYF
DNA: TGTGCCAGCAGCATACGGGACACCTACGAGGAGTACTTC

V: TRBV29-1
J: TRBJ2-1
size: NA
D: NA
CDR3: CSDAPDFTGEQIF
DNA: TGCAGCGACGCCCCGGACTTCACGGGGGAGCAGATCTTC

V: TRBV11-1
J: TRBJ2-7
size: NA
D: NA
CDR3: CTSSLTASVEYEQYF
DNA: TGTACCAGCAGCTTAACGGCATCTGTAGAATATGAGCAGTATTTC

V: TRBV29-1
J: TRBJ2-3
size: NA
D: NA
CDR3: CIIQRGTPTDTQYF
DNA: TGCATCATTCAACGGGGGACCCCCACAGATACGCAGTATTTT

V: TRBV11-1
J: TRBJ1-6
size: NA
D: NA
CDR3: CASSWTLVSPFHF
DNA: TGTGCCAGCAGCTGGACACTGGTTTCACCCTTCCATTTT

V: TRBV29-1
J: TRBJ2-5
size: NA
D: NA
CDR3: CSRMDSGVTQYF
DNA: TGCAGCCGTATGGACAGTGGAGTGACTCAGTACTTC

V: TRBV12-3/TRBV12-4
J: TRBJ2-3
size: few
D: TRBD2
CDR3: CASCLGGTPDTQYF
DNA: TGTGCCAGCTGTTTGGGGGGGACCCCAGATACGCAGTATTTT

V: TRBV10-3
J: TRBJ2-1
size: NA
D: NA
CDR3: CAIQQGCIYNEQFF
DNA: TGTGCCATTCAACAGGGATGCATTTATAATGAGCAGTTCTTC

V: TRBV6-2/TRBV6-3
J: TRBJ2-7
size: NA
D: NA
CDR3: CGSKYEVPYEQYF
DNA: TGTGGCAGCAAATACGAGGTACCCTACGAGCAGTACTTC

V: TRBV6-2/TRBV6-3
J: TRBJ2-7
size: NA
D: NA
CDR3: CASCSEREGDLSYEQYF
DNA: TGTGCCAGTTGTAGCGAGAGGGAAGGAGATCTCTCCTACGAGCAGTACTTC

V: TRBV29-1
J: TRBJ1-5
size: NA
D: TRBD1
CDR3: CSVVGQDNQTQHF
DNA: TGCAGCGTTGTCGGACAGGACAATCAGACCCAGCATTTT

V: TRBV4-1
J: TRBJ2-5
size: NA
D: TRBD2
CDR3: CAGSWPGGETQYF
DNA: TGCGCCGGCAGCTGGCCGGGAGGGGAGACGCAATACTTC

V: TRBV11-2
J: TRBJ2-5
size: NA
D: NA
CDR3: CANSLTPHGGETHYF
DNA: TGTGCCAACAGCTTAACCCCCCATGGCGGGGAGACCCATTACTTC

V: TRBV29-1
J: TRBJ2-1
size: NA
D: NA
CDR3: CSVKFRGCEQFF
DNA: TGCAGCGTTAAATTCCGGGGCTGTGAGCAGTTCTTC

V: TRBV4-3
J: TRBJ2-7
size: NA
D: NA
CDR3: CASSQEIAASIYEQYF
DNA: TGCGCCAGCAGCCAAGAAATAGCGGCGAGCATCTACGAGCAGTACTTC

V: TRBV7-9
J: TRBJ2-5
size: NA
D: TRBD2
CDR3: CVSSLGLAVAQETQYF
DNA: TGTGTCAGCAGCCTAGGACTAGCGGTGGCACAAGAGACCCAGTACTTC